This T cell receptor (beta chain) appears in the sequencing data of a study of tumor-infiltrating lymphocytes in primary liver carcinoma. Total RNA amounting to roughly 480 ng was the source from which TCR beta cDNA was made with a constant-region primer. Employing slightly modified ARM-PCR, three nested multiplex PCR rounds were run, and these gave rise to the TCR beta libraries. The first two PCR rounds, approximately 10 cycles each, used TRBV1-TRBV30 forward primers and a C-beta reverse primer. MiXCR, run by TCRdb on the multiplex PCR reads, gives a single entry per CDR3 protein. Of approximately 110,000 distinct CDR3 sequences in the sample, about 59% were seen once. The trim removed 5 bases at V and 4 bases at J, leaving 15 bases unmatched. Germline lookup yields CDR1 SQVTM and CDR2 ANQGSEA. This CDR3 spans 16 amino acids. From unsorted bulk tissue weighing 20-30 mg, DNA and RNA were co-extracted.

This clonotype was seen once. Sequencing input: liver tumor tissue from sampling region 1. Subset: tumor region T1, superior pole. This rearrangement joins TRBV29-1 to TRBJ1-2; 8 bases agree with TRBD1. This clonotype originated in a woman in her sixties with primary liver carcinoma and hepatitis B virus infection. For the CDR3, the DNA is TGCAGCGTTAAGGGTTCAGCGACAGGGGTACGCTATGGCTACACCTTC. This encodes CSVKGSATGVRYGYTF. Using reference TRBV29-1 and TRBJ1-2 for the parts outside the CDR3, the full variable domain is SAVISQKPSRDICQRGTSLTIQCQVDSQVTMMFWYRQQPGQSLTLIATANQGSEATYESGFVIDKFPISRPNLTFSTLTVSNMSPEDSSIYLCSVKGSATGVRYGYTFGSGTRLTVV.